The rows below give T cell receptor beta chains drawn from one sample of a study of blood T cells in healthy people across ages. TCRdb reprocessed the 5' RACE reads with MiXCR, giving one entry per CDR3 protein. The sample consists of roughly 1,700,000 distinct CDR3 sequences, roughly 27% of them appearing once. Sequencing was carried out using blood. Every receptor here comes from a woman in her twenties or thirties in good health. Each CDR3 is given with its conserved first and last residue. D genes are given only for firm matches. A clone size is listed for some rows: how often the clone was seen (once, few, many), or a class if it is expanded.

cdr3_length clone_size j_call d_call v_call cdr3_aa cdr3_nt
13 . TRBJ2-1 TRBD2 TRBV7-9 CASSLEAGDEQFF TGTGCCAGCAGCTTAGAAGCGGGGGATGAGCAGTTCTTC
16 . TRBJ2-1 . TRBV23-1 CASSPLTCGGNNEQFF TGCGCCAGCAGTCCCCTGACCTGCGGCGGAAACAATGAGCAGTTCTTC
16 few TRBJ1-5 . TRBV18 CASSSQEGTGNQPQHF TGTGCCAGCTCCTCTCAGGAGGGGACGGGCAATCAGCCCCAGCATTTT
17 few TRBJ2-3 TRBD2 TRBV7-2 CASSLPRTSGSGDTQYF TGTGCCAGCAGCTTACCGCGGACTAGCGGGAGCGGAGATACGCAGTATTTT
15 few TRBJ1-5 TRBD1 TRBV6-6 CASRKTGNSNQPQHF TGTGCCAGTCGAAAGACAGGGAATAGCAATCAGCCCCAGCATTTT
14 many TRBJ2-1 . TRBV5-1 CASSLGDSYNEQFF TGTGCCAGCAGCTTAGGGGACTCTTACAATGAGCAGTTCTTC
15 . TRBJ2-3 TRBD1 TRBV7-3 CASSLLDRGSDTQYF TGTGCCAGCAGCTTATTGGACAGGGGATCGGATACGCAGTATTTT
15 . TRBJ1-2 . TRBV7-8 CASSTDRSSNYGYTF TGTGCCAGCAGCACCGACAGATCCTCAAACTATGGCTACACCTTC
14 . TRBJ2-4 . TRBV18 CASSPRGNYNEQYF TGTGCCAGCTCACCACGCGGAAACTACAATGAACAGTACTTC
17 few TRBJ2-3 . TRBV15 CATSRDAETPSTDTQYF TGTGCCACCAGCAGAGACGCGGAGACCCCCAGCACAGATACGCAGTATTTT
17 . TRBJ2-3 TRBD2 TRBV3-1 CASSLPGLAGTPDTQYF TGTGCCAGCAGCCTCCCGGGACTAGCGGGGACCCCAGATACGCAGTATTTT
15 few TRBJ2-1 TRBD2 TRBV20-1 CSARDTQRGSNEQFF TGCAGTGCTAGAGATACCCAGCGGGGAAGCAATGAGCAGTTCTTC
14 . TRBJ2-3 . TRBV27 CASSISYSTDTQYF TGTGCCAGCAGTATCTCCTACAGCACAGATACGCAGTATTTT
14 . TRBJ2-5 . TRBV6-6 CASRASWNQETQYF TGTGCCAGCAGGGCGTCTTGGAATCAAGAGACCCAGTACTTC
15 . TRBJ1-4 . TRBV5-4 CTSSLKTPTHEKLFF TGTACCAGCAGCTTGAAGACCCCAACACATGAAAAACTGTTTTTT
12 many TRBJ1-2 . TRBV7-2 CASSPNGGGYTF TGTGCCAGCAGCCCGAATGGTGGTGGCTACACCTTC
14 many TRBJ2-5 . TRBV5-5 CASSPRPPRETQYF TGTGCCAGCAGCCCCCGCCCTCCTCGAGAGACCCAGTACTTC